One and the same sample provided the 24 T cell receptor beta chains below, sequenced in a study of shared clonotypes between healthy human individuals. TCRdb keeps only in-frame clones here, not all; method: immunoSEQ multiplex PCR. Among some 580,000 clones, about 96% were seen once, and the ten largest hold 0.057%. Material for sequencing was naive CD4+ T cells sorted from blood. Subset: CD45RA+ positively selected. The receptors originated from a woman aged 30 to 39 in good health.

The chain has TRBV5-1 and TRBJ2-5; D unclear. The CDR3 runs 14 residues. Germline V CDR1 and CDR2: SGHRS, YFSETQ. The V gene lost 2 bases and the J gene lost 0 bases, with 8 bases spanning the gap. CDR3 protein: CASSFNADQETQYF. The CDR3 bases are TGCGCCAGCAGCTTTAACGCGGACCAAGAGACCCAGTACTTC.

The CDR3 sequence is CASRERTANEKLFF. The CDR3 nucleotides are TGTGCCAGCAGGGAACGGACAGCTAATGAAAAACTGTTTTTT. V is TRBV27 and J is TRBJ1-4, with D possibly being TRBD1 (6 bases). Germline CDR1 and CDR2: MNHEY and SMNVEV (reference sequence). CDR3 size: 14 residues. The V end was cut by 6 bases, the J end by 3 bases, with 11 bases between.

This chain connects TRBV18 to TRBJ1-5; 8 nucleotides align to TRBD1. The CDR3 consists of 13 residues. Germline CDR1 is KGHSH and CDR2 is LQKENI. The junction had 6 bases not matched to a gene; V was cut back by 8 bases and J by 6 bases. The CDR3 reads CASGDRGGQPQHF. The CDR3 DNA is TGTGCCAGCGGTGACAGGGGTGGTCAGCCCCAGCATTTT.

The chain has TRBV10-3 and TRBJ2-2; TRBD2 might be the D (5 bases). V lost 6 bases, J lost 1 base, and 15 bases lay in between. Germline CDR1 and CDR2: ENHRY and SYGVKD. The CDR3 length is 16 residues. CDR3 in amino acids: CAISPLGEENTGELFF. The CDR3 DNA follows: TGTGCCATCAGCCCGCTGGGAGAAGAGAACACCGGGGAGCTGTTTTTT.

V is TRBV6-1 and J is TRBJ1-2; D is perhaps TRBD1 (6 bases). Germline values: CDR1 MNHNS, CDR2 SASEGT. The CDR3 has 13 residues. The V gene lost 4 bases and the J gene lost 4 bases, with 10 bases spanning the gap. CDR3 region: CASSGGGSYGYTF. The DNA for the CDR3 is TGTGCCAGCAGTGGGGGGGGCAGCTATGGCTACACCTTC.

CDR3 sequence reads: CASSGRQGTDTQYF. The CDR3 nucleotides read TGCGCCAGCAGCGGGCGACAGGGCACAGATACGCAGTATTTT. The rearrangement joins TRBV5-1 to TRBJ2-3; maybe TRBD1 (6 bases). The CDR3 loop spans 14 amino acids. CDR1 SGHRS and CDR2 YFSETQ come from the germline V gene. V lost 4 bases and J lost 1, with 10 bases in between. Together with reference TRBV5-1 and TRBJ2-3, the CDR3 gives the full variable domain: KAGVTQTPRYLIKTRGQQVTLSCSPISGHRSVSWYQQTPGQGLQFLFEYFSETQRNKGNFPGRFSGRQFSNSRSEMNVSTLELGDSALYLCASSGRQGTDTQYFGPGTRLTVL.

The chain joins TRBV15 to TRBJ2-4; TRBD2 is a possible D gene (6 bases). The CDR3 runs 17 residues. Germline V gives CDR1 LNHNV, CDR2 YYDKDF (reference sequence). V gave up 5 bases and J gave up 0 bases, with 17 bases separating them. The CDR3 DNA sequence: TGTGCCACCAGCGGCCTTAGCGGTCCTCTAGCCAAAAACATTCAGTACTTC. Its translation is CATSGLSGPLAKNIQYF.

The DNA of the CDR3 is TGCGCCAGCAGCCGCCACCGGGACAGCCTCTTTGACACCTACGAGCAGTACTTC. This sequence encodes CASSRHRDSLFDTYEQYF. The rearrangement links TRBV4-1 to TRBJ2-7; 7 bases are a match to TRBD1. Germline-derived CDR1 and CDR2 are MGHRA and YSYEKL. V trimming: 4 bases; J trimming: 2 bases; junction bases outside the gene matches: 17. The CDR3 extends over 18 amino acids.

This clone appeared a few times. The chain employs TRBV2 and TRBJ1-1; 7 positions match TRBD1. Germline V gives CDR1 SNHLY, CDR2 FYNNEI. The CDR3 sequence is 11 residues long. The V segment lost 6 bases and the J segment 8 bases; nucleotides outside the gene matches: 3. CDR3 in DNA: TGTGCCAGCAGGGGGACAGCAGAAGCTTTCTTT. Protein: CASRGTAEAFF.

The CDR3 region is CASRRYRGRTDTQYF. In nucleotides, the CDR3 is TGTGCCAGCAGACGTTACAGGGGACGCACAGATACGCAGTATTTT. The genes are TRBV7-2 and TRBJ2-3; 7 bases match TRBD1. This CDR3 is built from 15 residues. CDR1 and CDR2 from the germline V gene are SGHTA and FQGNSA. Trimming cost V 6 bases and J 1 base; bases outside gene matches: 7.

This clone was seen just once. The chain recombines TRBV7-6 with TRBJ2-3; tentative D call: TRBD1 (5 bases). The length of the CDR3 is 14 residues. Germline CDR1 SGHVS, CDR2 FNYEAQ. Between the trimmed V and J ends, which lost 4 bases and 4 bases, there was a span of 12 bases. The CDR3 DNA reads as TGTGCCAGCAGCTCAAGACGGACATCAGATACGCAGTATTTT. Its translation: CASSSRRTSDTQYF.

The chain couples TRBV10-1 to TRBJ2-3; 9 nucleotides match TRBD2. J lost 0 bases, V lost 4 bases, and 2 bases had no gene match. The CDR3 has 15 residues. Germline V gene sequence: CDR1 WNHNN, CDR2 SYGVQD (reference sequence). The CDR3 DNA sequence: TGCGCCAGCAGTGCTACTAGCGGGAGCACAGATACGCAGTATTTT. Its translation: CASSATSGSTDTQYF.

The chain joins TRBV29-1 to TRBJ1-2; D may be TRBD1 (5 bases). The V and J ends lost 7 bases and 6 bases respectively, with 15 bases between them. The CDR3 contains 12 residues. Germline V gene data show CDR1 as SQVTM and CDR2 as ANQGSEA. The CDR3 loop reads CSGGAMRDGYTF. The CDR3 bases are TGCAGCGGCGGGGCCATGAGAGATGGCTACACCTTC.

The V gene is TRBV18, the J gene TRBJ1-4; D perhaps matches TRBD1 (5 bases). The CDR3 has 14 residues. From germline, CDR1 is KGHSH and CDR2 LQKENI. Trimming stripped 2 bases from V and 5 bases from J, with 9 bases between. The CDR3 loop reads CASSPGGNNEKLFF. The CDR3 DNA is TGTGCCAGCTCACCAGGGGGGAACAATGAAAAACTGTTTTTT. Filled out from reference TRBV18 and TRBJ1-4, the complete variable domain reads NAGVMQNPRHLVRRRGQEARLRCSPMKGHSHVYWYRQLPEEGLKFMVYLQKENIIDESGMPKERFSAEFPKEGPSILRIQQVVRGDSAAYFCASSPGGNNEKLFFGSGTQLSVL.

V and J are TRBV5-1 and TRBJ1-2; tentatively, D is TRBD1 (5 bases). The CDR3 is 16 amino acids. V lost 4 bases and J 3 bases, leaving 19 bases between the germline ends. The V gene's germline CDR1 is SGHRS and CDR2 YFSETQ. CDR3 region: CASSLGGEGIYYGYTF. The CDR3, as DNA: TGCGCCAGCAGCCTGGGAGGGGAGGGGATCTACTATGGCTACACCTTC.

V usage is TRBV7-2 and J usage is TRBJ1-1; D is perhaps TRBD1 (6 bases). There are 16 residues in the CDR3. V was cut by 5 bases and J by 5 bases, with 21 bases left in between. Per germline, CDR1 SGHTA and CDR2 FQGNSA. The CDR3 reads CASSKWQGSGRTEAFF. The DNA of the CDR3 is TGTGCCAGCAGCAAATGGCAGGGGTCTGGAAGGACTGAAGCTTTCTTT. The variable domain in full, completed from reference TRBV7-2 and TRBJ1-1, reads GAGVSQSPSNKVTEKGKDVELRCDPISGHTALYWYRQSLGQGLEFLIYFQGNSAPDKSGLPSDRFSAERTGGSVSTLTIQRTQQEDSAVYLCASSKWQGSGRTEAFFGQGTRLTVV.

A note on this clone: One end of the junction fails to match germline, which may point to a read error. The gene calls are TRBV5-3 and TRBJ1-1; D remains ambiguous. TRBV5-3 is an ORF, and what it does is uncertain. This CDR3 comprises 13 residues. CDR3 loop: CASSLGVPNEAFF. The CDR3 DNA follows: TGTGCCAGCAGCTTGGGAGTACCGAATGAAGCTTTCTTT.

The J gene is TRBJ2-1, the V gene TRBV7-8; 9 bases align to TRBD1. V trimming: 6 bases; J trimming: 9 bases; junction bases outside the gene matches: 15. The CDR3 has 16 residues. Germline assignment: CDR1 SGHVS and CDR2 FQNEAQ. The CDR3, as DNA: TGTGCCAGCAGACATAGGGGGGGACAGGGTGACGGTGAGCAGTTCTTC. As protein: CASRHRGGQGDGEQFF.

The chain is built from TRBV5-4 and TRBJ2-7, with D possibly matching TRBD2 (6 bases). V lost 0 bases and J lost 2, with 12 bases in between. This CDR3 has 15 amino acids. Germline CDR1 and CDR2: SGHNT and YYREEE (reference sequence). CDR3 protein: CASSLVSSGAYEQYF. The CDR3 bases are TGTGCCAGCAGCTTGGTGTCTTCGGGAGCCTACGAGCAGTACTTC.

The genes are TRBV27 and TRBJ1-1, with unresolved D. The V end lost 3 bases, the J end lost 1 base, and 6 bases lay between the germline ends. Germline lookup yields CDR1 MNHEY and CDR2 SMNVEV (reference sequence). The CDR3 totals 13 residues. Here the CDR3 DNA reads TGTGCCAGCAGTTTGAGAACGAACACTGAAGCTTTCTTT. The encoded protein is CASSLRTNTEAFF.

The J gene is TRBJ2-3, the V gene TRBV23-1; 10 positions agree with TRBD2. Being an ORF, TRBV23-1 has a function that is uncertain. V lost 4 bases, J lost 2 bases, and 9 bases stayed unmatched. The CDR3 totals 17 residues. As DNA, the CDR3 is TGCGCCAGCAGTCCTCGACTAGCGGGTGATACCACAGATACGCAGTATTTT. Residues: CASSPRLAGDTTDTQYF.

The CDR3 loop is CASRTRTVNTEAFF. The DNA for the CDR3 is TGTGCCAGCAGAACTCGGACGGTGAACACTGAAGCTTTCTTT. The chain carries TRBV27 and TRBJ1-1; D not resolved. The CDR3 runs 14 residues. Germline CDR1 MNHEY, CDR2 SMNVEV (reference sequence). V lost 6 bases to trimming and J lost 0 bases, with 11 bases between them.

V and J are TRBV11-2 and TRBJ2-1, with unresolved D. Trimming took 2 bases from V and 6 from J, leaving 11 bases between them. Germline lookup yields CDR1 SGHAT and CDR2 FQNNGV. The CDR3 loop spans 14 amino acids. The CDR3 loop is CASSLYVDRNEQFF. The CDR3 nucleotides are TGTGCCAGCAGCTTATACGTGGATCGCAATGAGCAGTTCTTC.

This clone is a singleton in its sample. The chain has TRBV29-1 and TRBJ2-6, with D hard to call. Germline V gene sequence: CDR1 SQVTM, CDR2 ANQGSEA. The CDR3 length is 16 residues. V was clipped by 6 bases and J by 0 bases, with 15 bases between them. For the CDR3, the DNA is TGCAGCGTGACCGTGAAGACCCTCTCTGGGGCCAACGTCCTGACTTTC. It codes for CSVTVKTLSGANVLTF.